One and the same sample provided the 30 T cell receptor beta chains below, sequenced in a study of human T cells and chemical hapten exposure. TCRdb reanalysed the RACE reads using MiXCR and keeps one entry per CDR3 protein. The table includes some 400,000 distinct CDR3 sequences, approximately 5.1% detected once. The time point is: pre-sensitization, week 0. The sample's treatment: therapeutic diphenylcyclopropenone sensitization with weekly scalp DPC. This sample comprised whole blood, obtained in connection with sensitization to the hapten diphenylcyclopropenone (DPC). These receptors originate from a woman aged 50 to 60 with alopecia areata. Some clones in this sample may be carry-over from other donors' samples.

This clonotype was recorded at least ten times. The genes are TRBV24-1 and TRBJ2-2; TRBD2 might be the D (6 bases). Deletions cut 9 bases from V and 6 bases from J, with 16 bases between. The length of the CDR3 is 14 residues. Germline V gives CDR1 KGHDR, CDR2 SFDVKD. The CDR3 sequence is CATAGRVSSGELFF. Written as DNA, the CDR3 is TGTGCCACCGCCGGGAGAGTCTCGTCCGGGGAGCTGTTTTTT.

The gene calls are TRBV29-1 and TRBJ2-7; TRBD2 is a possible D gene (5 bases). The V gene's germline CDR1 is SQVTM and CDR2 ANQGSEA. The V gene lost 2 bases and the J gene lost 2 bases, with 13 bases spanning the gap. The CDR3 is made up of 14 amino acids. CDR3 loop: CSVEPGTGPYEQYF. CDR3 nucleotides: TGCAGCGTTGAACCGGGAACGGGTCCCTACGAGCAGTACTTC.

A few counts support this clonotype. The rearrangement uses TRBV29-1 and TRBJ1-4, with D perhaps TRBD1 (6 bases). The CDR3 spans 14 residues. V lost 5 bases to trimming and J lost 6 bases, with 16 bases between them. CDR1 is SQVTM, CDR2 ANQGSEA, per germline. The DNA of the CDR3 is TGCAGCGTTTGCCCCCAGGGGTCGGATGAAAAACTGTTTTTT. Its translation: CSVCPQGSDEKLFF.

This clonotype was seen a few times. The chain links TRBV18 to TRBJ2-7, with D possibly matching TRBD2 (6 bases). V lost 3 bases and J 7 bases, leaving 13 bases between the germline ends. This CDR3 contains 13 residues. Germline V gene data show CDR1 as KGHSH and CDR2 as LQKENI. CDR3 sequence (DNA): TGTGCCAGCTCACCGAGCGGGTTGGGGGAGCAGTACTTC. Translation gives CASSPSGLGEQYF. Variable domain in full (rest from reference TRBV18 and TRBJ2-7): NAGVMQNPRHLVRRRGQEARLRCSPMKGHSHVYWYRQLPEEGLKFMVYLQKENIIDESGMPKERFSAEFPKEGPSILRIQQVVRGDSAAYFCASSPSGLGEQYFGPGTRLTVT.

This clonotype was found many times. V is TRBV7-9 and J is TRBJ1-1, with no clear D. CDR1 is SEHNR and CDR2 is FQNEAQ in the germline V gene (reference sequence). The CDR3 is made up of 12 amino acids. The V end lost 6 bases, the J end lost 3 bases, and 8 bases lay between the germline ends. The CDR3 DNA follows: TGTGCCAGCAGATACGGGGACACTGAAGCTTTCTTT. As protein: CASRYGDTEAFF.

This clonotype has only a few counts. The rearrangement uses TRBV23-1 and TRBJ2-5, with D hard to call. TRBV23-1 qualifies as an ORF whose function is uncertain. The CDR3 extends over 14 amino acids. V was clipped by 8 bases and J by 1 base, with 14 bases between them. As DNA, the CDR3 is TGCGCCAGCCCGGGTCCAGCGACCCAAGAGACCCAGTACTTC. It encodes CASPGPATQETQYF.

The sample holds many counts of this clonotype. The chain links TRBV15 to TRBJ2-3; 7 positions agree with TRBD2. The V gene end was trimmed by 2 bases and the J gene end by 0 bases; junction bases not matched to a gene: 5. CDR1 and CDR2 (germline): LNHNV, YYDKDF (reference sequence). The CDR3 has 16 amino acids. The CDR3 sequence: CATSRLAVLSTDTQYF. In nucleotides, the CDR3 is TGTGCCACCAGCAGACTAGCGGTCCTTAGCACAGATACGCAGTATTTT. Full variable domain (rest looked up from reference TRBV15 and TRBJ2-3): DAMVIQNPRYQVTQFGKPVTLSCSQTLNHNVMYWYQQKSSQAPKLLFHYYDKDFNNEADTPDNFQSRRPNTSFCFLDIRSPGLGDTAMYLCATSRLAVLSTDTQYFGPGTRLTVL.

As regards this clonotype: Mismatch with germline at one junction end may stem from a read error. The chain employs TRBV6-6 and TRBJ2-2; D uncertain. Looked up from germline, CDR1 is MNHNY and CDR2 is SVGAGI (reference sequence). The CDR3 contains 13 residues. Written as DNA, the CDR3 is TGTGCCGGCAGGCCAGCCAACACCGGGGAGCTGTTTTTT. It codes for CAGRPANTGELFF.

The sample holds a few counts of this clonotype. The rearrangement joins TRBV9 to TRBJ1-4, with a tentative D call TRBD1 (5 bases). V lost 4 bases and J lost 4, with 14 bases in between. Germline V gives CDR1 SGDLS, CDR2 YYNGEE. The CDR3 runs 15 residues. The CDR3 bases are TGTGCCAGCAGCCCCGGACCGGGGCTTAATGAAAAACTGTTTTTT. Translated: CASSPGPGLNEKLFF. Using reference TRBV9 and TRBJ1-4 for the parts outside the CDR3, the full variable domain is DSGVTQTPKHLITATGQRVTLRCSPRSGDLSVYWYQQSLDQGLQFLIQYYNGEERAKGNILERFSAQQFPDLHSELNLSSLELGDSALYFCASSPGPGLNEKLFFGSGTQLSVL.

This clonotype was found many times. The CDR3 bases are TGTGCCACGCCAGGGACGGCCTCCTACGAGCAGTACTTC. As protein: CATPGTASYEQYF. This rearrangement joins TRBV27 to TRBJ2-7; possibly TRBD1 or TRBD2 for D (5 bases each). Germline lookup yields CDR1 MNHEY and CDR2 SMNVEV (reference sequence). This CDR3 region has 13 residues. V was cut by 10 bases and J by 0 bases, with 13 bases left in between.

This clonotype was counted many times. The CDR3 loop is CASSYTDTQYF. CDR3 in DNA: TGTGCCAGCAGCTACACAGATACGCAGTATTTT. The V and J genes are TRBV28 and TRBJ2-3; D gene uncertain. CDR3 length: 11 residues. Trimming removed 6 bases from V and 2 bases from J, with 3 bases in between. Germline V gene sequence: CDR1 MDHEN, CDR2 SYDVKM.

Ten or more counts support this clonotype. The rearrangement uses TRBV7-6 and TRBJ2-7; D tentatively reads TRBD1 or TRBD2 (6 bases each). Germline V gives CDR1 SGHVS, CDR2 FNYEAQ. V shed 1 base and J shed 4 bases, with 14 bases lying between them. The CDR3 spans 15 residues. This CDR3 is CASSLGSGAGYEQYF. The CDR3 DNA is TGTGCCAGCAGCTTAGGGTCGGGGGCCGGTTACGAGCAGTACTTC.

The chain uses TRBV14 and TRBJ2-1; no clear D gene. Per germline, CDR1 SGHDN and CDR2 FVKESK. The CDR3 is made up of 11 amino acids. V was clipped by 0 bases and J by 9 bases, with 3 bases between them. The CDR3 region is CASSQEVEQFF. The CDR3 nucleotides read TGTGCCAGCAGCCAAGAGGTTGAGCAGTTCTTC.

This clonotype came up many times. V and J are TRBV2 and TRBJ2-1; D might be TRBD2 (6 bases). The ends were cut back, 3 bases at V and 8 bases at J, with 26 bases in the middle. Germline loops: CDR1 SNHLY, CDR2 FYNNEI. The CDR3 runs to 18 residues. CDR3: CASSDAFIGGTSIDEQFF. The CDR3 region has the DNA TGTGCCAGCAGTGATGCCTTTATAGGAGGAACTAGCATTGATGAGCAGTTCTTC. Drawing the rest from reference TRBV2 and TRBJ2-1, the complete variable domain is EPEVTQTPSHQVTQMGQEVILRCVPISNHLYFYWYRQILGQKVEFLVSFYNNEISEKSEIFDDQFSVERPDGSNFTLKIRSTKLEDSAMYFCASSDAFIGGTSIDEQFFGPGTRLTVL.

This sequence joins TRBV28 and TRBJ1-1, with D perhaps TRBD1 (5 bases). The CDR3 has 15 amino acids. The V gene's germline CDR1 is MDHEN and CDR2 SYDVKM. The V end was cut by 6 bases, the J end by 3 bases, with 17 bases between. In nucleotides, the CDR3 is TGTGCCAGCAGACCCTCGTGGGGCCGGGACACTGAAGCTTTCTTT. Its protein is CASRPSWGRDTEAFF.

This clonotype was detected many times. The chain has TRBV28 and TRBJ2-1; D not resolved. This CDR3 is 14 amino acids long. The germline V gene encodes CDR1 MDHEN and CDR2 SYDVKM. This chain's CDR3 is CATTRTRSYNEQFF. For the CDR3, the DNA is TGTGCTACCACCAGAACCCGCTCCTACAATGAGCAGTTCTTC. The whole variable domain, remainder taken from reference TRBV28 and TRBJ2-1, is DVKVTQSSRYLVKRTGEKVFLECVQDMDHENMFWYRQDPGLGLRLIYFSYDVKMKEKGDIPEGYSVSREKKERFSLILESASTNQTSMYLCATTRTRSYNEQFFGPGTRLTVL.

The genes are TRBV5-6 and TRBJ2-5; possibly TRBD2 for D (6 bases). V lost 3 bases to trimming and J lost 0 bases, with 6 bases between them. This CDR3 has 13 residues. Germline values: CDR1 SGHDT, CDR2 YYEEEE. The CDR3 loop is CASSSGDQETQYF. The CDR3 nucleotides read TGTGCCAGCAGCTCGGGAGACCAAGAGACCCAGTACTTC.

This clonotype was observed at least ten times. The CDR3 DNA reads as TGCAGTGCTGTCTGGGCCCCCCATGAAAAACTGTTTTTT. Residues: CSAVWAPHEKLFF. The genes are TRBV20-1 and TRBJ1-4; D ambiguous. Germline assignment: CDR1 DFQATT and CDR2 SNEGSKA (reference sequence). This CDR3 has 13 amino acids. V was cut by 5 bases and J by 6 bases, with 13 bases left in between.

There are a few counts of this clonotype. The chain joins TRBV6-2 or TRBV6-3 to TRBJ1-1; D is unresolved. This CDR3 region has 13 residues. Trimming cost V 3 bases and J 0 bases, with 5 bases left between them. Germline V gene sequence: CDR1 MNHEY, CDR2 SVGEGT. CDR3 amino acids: CASSYPVNTEAFF. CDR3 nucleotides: TGTGCCAGCAGTTATCCCGTGAACACTGAAGCTTTCTTT.

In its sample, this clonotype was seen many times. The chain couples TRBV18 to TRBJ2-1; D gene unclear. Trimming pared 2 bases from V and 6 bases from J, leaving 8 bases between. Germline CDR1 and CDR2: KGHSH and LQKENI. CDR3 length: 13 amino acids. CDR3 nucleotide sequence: TGTGCCAGCTCACCAATCATCCTCAATGAGCAGTTCTTC. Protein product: CASSPIILNEQFF.

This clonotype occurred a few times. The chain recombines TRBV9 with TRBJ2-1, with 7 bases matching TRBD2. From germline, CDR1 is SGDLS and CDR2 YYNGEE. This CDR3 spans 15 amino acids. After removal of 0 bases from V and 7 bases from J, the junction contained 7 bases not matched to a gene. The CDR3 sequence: CASSVDAGVGNEQFF. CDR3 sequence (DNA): TGTGCCAGCAGCGTAGATGCGGGAGTAGGAAATGAGCAGTTCTTC.

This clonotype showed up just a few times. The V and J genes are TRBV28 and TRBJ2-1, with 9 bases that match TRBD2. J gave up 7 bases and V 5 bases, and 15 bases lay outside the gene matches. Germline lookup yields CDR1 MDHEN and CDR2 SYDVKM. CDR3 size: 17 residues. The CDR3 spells CASSHPTSGSQANEQFF. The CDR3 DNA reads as TGTGCCAGCAGTCACCCGACTAGCGGTTCCCAGGCGAATGAGCAGTTCTTC.

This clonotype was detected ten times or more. The CDR3 coding sequence is TGTGCCAGCAGTTTCGGGACAGGGGGTCATAATTCACCCCTCCACTTT. Its protein product is CASSFGTGGHNSPLHF. The chain carries TRBV27 and TRBJ1-6; TRBD1 agrees at 11 bases. The CDR3 sequence is 16 residues long. Looked up from germline, CDR1 is MNHEY and CDR2 is SMNVEV (reference sequence). Trimming removed 3 bases from V and 5 bases from J; junction bases left unmatched: 3.

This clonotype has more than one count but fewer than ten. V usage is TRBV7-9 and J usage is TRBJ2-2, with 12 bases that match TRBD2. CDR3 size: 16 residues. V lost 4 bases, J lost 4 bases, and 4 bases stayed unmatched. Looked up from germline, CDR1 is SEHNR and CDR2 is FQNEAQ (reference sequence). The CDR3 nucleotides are TGTGCCAGCAGCTCGCCGGGACTAGCGGGCACCGGGGAGCTGTTTTTT. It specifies CASSSPGLAGTGELFF.

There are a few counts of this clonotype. CDR3 region: CASSSFTGMNTEAFF. The CDR3 DNA is TGTGCCAGCAGCTCTTTCACAGGGATGAACACTGAAGCTTTCTTT. This chain uses TRBV7-2 with TRBJ1-1, with D perhaps TRBD1 (6 bases). Between the trimmed V and J ends, which lost 4 bases and 0 bases, there was a span of 12 bases. This CDR3 spans 15 amino acids. Looked up from germline, CDR1 is SGHTA and CDR2 is FQGNSA.

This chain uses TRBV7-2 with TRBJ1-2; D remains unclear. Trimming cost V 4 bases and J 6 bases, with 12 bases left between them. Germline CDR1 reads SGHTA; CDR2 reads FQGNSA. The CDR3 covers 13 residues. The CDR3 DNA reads TGTGCCAGCAGCTCGGACCTAAGCCATGGCTACACCTTC. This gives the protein CASSSDLSHGYTF.

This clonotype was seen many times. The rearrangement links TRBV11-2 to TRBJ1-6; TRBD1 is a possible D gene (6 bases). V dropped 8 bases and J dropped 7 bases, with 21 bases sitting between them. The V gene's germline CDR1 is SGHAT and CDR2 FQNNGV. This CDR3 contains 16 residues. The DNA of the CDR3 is TGTGCCAGCTCCTTAGGGGGGGGCGGTACGAATTCACCCCTCCACTTT. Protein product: CASSLGGGGTNSPLHF.

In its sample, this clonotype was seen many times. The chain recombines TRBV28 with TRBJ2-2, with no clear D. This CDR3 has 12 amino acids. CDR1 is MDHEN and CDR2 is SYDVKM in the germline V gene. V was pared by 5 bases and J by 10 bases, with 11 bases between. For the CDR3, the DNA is TGTGCCAGCAGTCCTTGGATAGTGGAGCTGTTTTTT. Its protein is CASSPWIVELFF.

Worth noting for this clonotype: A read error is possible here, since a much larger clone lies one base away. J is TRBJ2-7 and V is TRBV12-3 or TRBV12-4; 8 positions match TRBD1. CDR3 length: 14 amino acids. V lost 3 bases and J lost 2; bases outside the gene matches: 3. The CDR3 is CASSFETGAYEQYF. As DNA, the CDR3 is TGTGCCAGCAGTTTCGAGACAGGGGCCTACGAGCAGTACTTC.

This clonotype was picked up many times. CDR3 sequence reads: CASSSRRDRNTEAFF. The CDR3 DNA follows: TGTGCCAGCAGTTCCAGGCGGGACAGGAACACTGAAGCTTTCTTT. The chain couples TRBV12-3 or TRBV12-4 to TRBJ1-1; TRBD1 aligns across 7 bases. The CDR3 is 15 residues long. After removal of 4 bases from V and 1 base from J, the junction contained 6 bases not matched to a gene.